This entry features one T cell receptor (beta chain) sequence. The antigen this receptor binds is unknown. No base qualities exist here, and no much larger clone lies one base off it. TCRbeta CDR3 regions were amplified from genomic DNA using the immunoSEQ Assay, a bias-controlled multiplex PCR. The study's processing was this. Nucleated cell counts per sample were estimated from amplification of reference gene primers within the assay. To quantify the absolute abundance of each unique TCRbeta CDR3 rearrangement, sequence reads were collapsed and filtered. For each sample, productive Simpson clonality was calculated as the square root of Simpson's diversity index over productive rearrangements. The table was pulled from immuneACCESS by TCRdb, which kept in-frame rearrangements only. Such tables lose some clones; where checked, under half of the loss comes from unresolved V genes, and the rest has no known cause. V, J and clone size reflect that table, while D and trimming were determined from the DNA. The sample records 150,000 or so clones, about 88% of which are singletons. More than 2% of the sample lies in the top ten.

This record belongs to a study of blood T cell repertoires in COVID-19 (dated by TCRdb to 2018 to 2021). Context from the whole study: Samples from collaborators originated in the United States, Italy and Spain and spanned both the acute and convalescent phases of COVID-19. The material from the prospective study consisted of cDNA or gDNA derived from T cells, B-cell-depleted T cells, or PBMCs. The dataset comprised deeply sampled blood TCRbeta repertoires from subjects exposed to, actively infected with, or recovered from COVID-19. The repertoires were made available in a free public database intended to serve as a resource for research on the immune response to SARS-CoV-2. The samples were drawn from the first 160 participants of the ongoing ImmuneRACE study and from about 1,200 subjects provided by 6 global collaborators. Sample metadata almost always included a de-identified subject ID, COVID-19 status, age in years and sex. HLA class I and class II types, where available, came from metadata supplied by the sample provider rather than from assay-based typing. Beyond this particular receptor, the publication reports: The amount of clinical and demographic metadata varied by source and participant and was provided uncurated.

The CDR3 has 14 amino acids, counting the end cysteine and phenylalanine. The read is trimmed to its CDR3 DNA, 42 bases read in frame from base 1. Whole blood was collected in K2EDTA tubes by collaborating institutions according to the institutions' own protocols. For TCRbeta analysis, collaborators shipped samples as frozen whole blood, isolated PBMCs, or DNA extracted from either of those sample types. The chain couples TRBV21-1 to TRBJ1-5; the table names TRBD1, a call not compared with the DNA. TRBV21-1 is a listed pseudogene. Sequenced: peripheral blood. This receptor was obtained from a woman in her sixties or seventies with acute or convalescent COVID-19. In nucleotides, the sequence is TGTGCCGGCAGGGGCCCGAATAGCAATCAGCCCCAGCATTTT. It translates as CAGRGPNSNQPQHF.